This passage covers 10 T cell receptor beta chains from one sample sequenced in a study of T cell clonotyping in hematopoietic cell transplantation (dated by TCRdb to the early 2020s). This sample's time point label indicates: recipient sample about 28 days before transplant, after cytoreduction. The library came from the immunoSEQ multiplex PCR assay. Entries here come from immuneACCESS through TCRdb and include only in-frame sequences with V and J called. Some clones fail to appear in such tables; in the studies checked, an unresolved V gene covers under half of the shortfall, and the cause of the remainder is unknown. The sample records around 1,900 clones, about 94% of which are singletons. The top ten constitute roughly 2.7% of the sample. The sample was peripheral blood mononuclear cells, taken before stem cell transplant. These receptors were obtained from a woman aged 50 to 60 with acute myeloid leukemia. Some clones in this sample may be carry-over from other donors' samples.

This chain connects TRBV4-2 to TRBJ1-3; no definite D call. Germline V lookup: CDR1 LGHNA, CDR2 YNFKEQ. The CDR3 has 15 amino acids. V lost 4 bases and J lost 1, with 11 bases in between. In DNA form, the CDR3 reads TGTGCCAGCAGCCCGTTTAGCGGGTCTGGAAACACCATATATTTT. This codes for CASSPFSGSGNTIYF.

The table lists this clone with a count of one. The rearrangement joins TRBV10-3 to TRBJ1-5; possible D gene TRBD1, 5 bases. V lost 6 bases and J 5 bases, leaving 11 bases between the germline ends. Germline CDR1 reads ENHRY; CDR2 reads SYGVKD. The CDR3 runs to 13 residues. CDR3 DNA sequence: TGTGCCATCAGAATTGACAGAGATCAGCCCCAGCATTTT. Protein: CAIRIDRDQPQHF.

The chain is built from TRBV7-2 and TRBJ1-6; D not resolved. Trimming removed 3 bases at V and 12 bases at J, with 12 bases between. Germline V gives CDR1 SGHTA, CDR2 FQGNSA. The CDR3 sequence is 13 residues long. For the CDR3, the DNA is TGTGCCAGCAGCTTTGTCCCCGGAGGACCCCTCCACTTT. This sequence encodes CASSFVPGGPLHF.

The gene calls are TRBV9 and TRBJ2-5; 10 bases align to TRBD1. The length of the CDR3 is 15 residues. V shed 2 bases, J shed 3 bases, and the junction held 4 bases outside the gene matches. CDR1 and CDR2 (germline): SGDLS, YYNGEE. The CDR3 sequence: CASSVEGTGEETQYF. The CDR3 DNA follows: TGTGCCAGCAGCGTTGAAGGGACAGGGGAAGAGACCCAGTACTTC.

The rearrangement joins TRBV9 to TRBJ2-1; D perhaps matches TRBD2 (7 bases). This CDR3 is built from 17 residues. V was clipped by 0 bases and J by 5 bases, with 18 bases between them. Germline assignment: CDR1 SGDLS and CDR2 YYNGEE. CDR3: CASSVGAGGGSNNEQFF. CDR3 bases: TGTGCCAGCAGCGTAGGGGCTGGGGGCGGGAGTAACAATGAGCAGTTCTTC.

The genes are TRBV5-4 and TRBJ1-6; D gene uncertain. Looked up from germline, CDR1 is SGHNT and CDR2 is YYREEE (reference sequence). V shed 1 base and J shed 8 bases, with 10 bases lying between them. The CDR3 has 14 residues. The CDR3 region is CASSLNERDSPLHF. CDR3 sequence (DNA): TGTGCCAGCAGCTTGAATGAGCGGGATTCACCCCTCCACTTT.

This rearrangement joins TRBV12-5 to TRBJ2-7; D call uncertain. Trimming took off 1 base at V and 5 bases at J, with 12 bases between the two ends. CDR1 and CDR2 (germline): LGHNT, FRNRAP. The length of the CDR3 is 14 residues. The DNA of the CDR3 is TGTGCTAGTGGTTTGGGACAAATAGGAGACGAGCAGTACTTC. It is translated as CASGLGQIGDEQYF.

The chain has TRBV5-6 and TRBJ2-3; 13 bases fit TRBD2. J gave up 1 base and V 3 bases, and 11 bases lay outside the gene matches. The CDR3 covers 19 residues. Germline V CDR1 and CDR2: SGHDT, YYEEEE. The CDR3 spells CASSWTSGGKVAGTDTQYF. As DNA, the CDR3 is TGTGCCAGCAGCTGGACTAGCGGGGGTAAAGTTGCCGGCACAGATACGCAGTATTTT.

The chain carries TRBV4-3 and TRBJ1-5; D may be TRBD1 (5 bases). The CDR3 totals 15 residues. Trimming pared 1 base from V and 4 bases from J, leaving 11 bases between. CDR1 is LGHNA, CDR2 YSLEER, per germline. CDR3 nucleotides: TGCGCCAGCAGCCAAGTGTATAGGGGTAATCAGCCCCAGCATTTT. Residues: CASSQVYRGNQPQHF.

CDR3 in amino acids: CASSSHQETQYF. The CDR3 coding sequence is TGTGCCAGCAGTTCACATCAAGAGACCCAGTACTTC. V and J are TRBV6-6 and TRBJ2-5; D unresolved. Germline assignment: CDR1 MNHNY and CDR2 SVGAGI (reference sequence). CDR3 length: 12 amino acids. Trimming cost V 4 bases and J 2 bases, with 5 bases left between them.